This T cell receptor beta chain stems from a study of PD-1 blockade in classical Hodgkin lymphoma. Worth noting for this clone: Its antigen is currently unknown.

Time point in this sample: newly diagnosed, previously untreated cHL patient sample. In germline, CDR1 is SGHKS, CDR2 YYEKEE (reference sequence). This CDR3 is built from 15 residues. V shed 0 bases and J shed 2 bases, with 8 bases lying between them. Study conclusions and caveats: At baseline, newly diagnosed patients reportedly showed less TCR diversity than healthy donors.

Here immunoSEQ multiplex PCR was the method, and the copy in TCRdb shows in-frame clones only, minus some. The table includes tens of thousands of clones, approximately 90% detected once. The sequence came from a human donor with classical Hodgkin lymphoma. The chain is built from TRBV5-5 and TRBJ1-4, with D uncertain. Sample: peripheral blood mononuclear cells (PBMCs). The CDR3 bases are TGTGCCAGCAGCTTGGACAGACCCACTAATGAAAAACTGTTTTTT. Amino acids: CASSLDRPTNEKLFF.